The clone carrying this TCR beta chain was counted once. This record comes from a study of shared clonotypes between healthy human individuals. At a deep level, the assay was run. Source study methods: In the immunoSEQ data, sequences were junction-only and lacked quality scores, so filtering differed. The method was immunoSEQ multiplex PCR; TCRdb's version includes in-frame clones alone and lacks a portion of them. V, J and clone size are those of that table, while D and trimming were read from the DNA. There are roughly 330,000 clones in the sample; approximately 74% occur only once, and over 9% lies in the top ten. This TCR came from a man aged 30-40 years in good health. The sample consisted of memory CD4+ T cells sorted from blood. As to subset: CD45RA-negative fraction.

DNA of the CDR3: TGCGCCAGCAGCTTGATAGGGCAGACGCGAGGATCGAAACTGTTTTTT. Translating it yields CASSLIGQTRGSKLFF. The chain couples TRBV5-1 to TRBJ1-4; D is undetermined. Germline CDR1 and CDR2: SGHRS and YFSETQ. Trimming stripped 1 base from V and 11 bases from J, with 21 bases between. This CDR3 is built from 16 residues.